The rows below give T cell receptor beta chains drawn from one sample of a study of Tregs in tolerant kidney transplant recipients. TCRdb's table, derived via immunoSEQ multiplex PCR, lists solely in-frame clones and lacks some. Among about 44,000 clones listed, 95% were seen once. Antigens for these TCRs are unknown. Input material: Tregs from blood cultured with allogeneic cells. Receptors originate from a human donor in good health. Each CDR3 is given with its conserved first and last residue. D genes are given only for firm matches. Clone size is not always given. Where it is, it says once, few, many or a class for expanded clones.

v_gene	j_gene	abundance	d_gene	CDR3aa	CDR3nt
TRBV30	TRBJ2-7	.	.	CAWRGGSRGYEQYF	TGTGCCTGGAGAGGAGGGAGTCGGGGTTACGAGCAGTACTTC
TRBV5-5	TRBJ2-3	.	TRBD2	CASSLETSGVWRDTQYF	TGTGCCAGCAGCTTGGAGACTAGCGGGGTTTGGAGGGATACGCAGTATTTT
TRBV5-1	TRBJ1-2	.	.	CASSLDADGYTF	TGCGCCAGCAGCTTGGATGCAGATGGCTACACCTTC
TRBV2	TRBJ2-2	.	.	CASRQGANTGELFF	TGTGCCAGCAGACAGGGTGCGAACACCGGGGAGCTGTTTTTT
TRBV9	TRBJ2-2	few	TRBD1	CASSSRGTGGAGELFF	TGTGCCAGCTCCTCCCGCGGGACAGGGGGGGCCGGGGAGCTGTTTTTT
TRBV5-1	TRBJ2-6	.	.	CASSLGGIAGANVLTF	TGCGCCAGCAGCTTGGGCGGGATAGCTGGGGCCAACGTCCTGACTTTC
TRBV5-1	TRBJ1-1	.	.	CASSTQGFNTEAFF	TGCGCCAGCAGCACCCAGGGGTTTAACACTGAAGCTTTCTTT
TRBV7-9	TRBJ2-1	.	TRBD1	CASSFGTGYNEQFF	TGTGCCAGCAGCTTCGGGACAGGATACAATGAGCAGTTCTTC
TRBV5-1	TRBJ2-5	once	.	CASSRKEQGTLEETQYF	TGCGCCAGCAGCCGCAAGGAACAAGGGACCCTAGAAGAGACCCAGTACTTC
TRBV5-4	TRBJ2-4	.	.	CASSLGAAKNIQYF	TGTGCCAGCAGCTTGGGGGCTGCCAAAAACATTCAGTACTTC
TRBV18	TRBJ1-1	.	.	CASSPLEMGNTEAFF	TGTGCCAGCTCACCATTGGAGATGGGGAACACTGAAGCTTTCTTT
TRBV7-8	TRBJ2-3	.	TRBD2	CASSLSRRGLAGGPGTDTQYF	TGTGCCAGCAGCTTATCCCGACGGGGACTAGCGGGGGGGCCGGGCACAGATACGCAGTATTTT
TRBV18	TRBJ1-2	.	.	CASSPRGRPNYGYTF	TGTGCCAGCTCACCAAGGGGGAGGCCTAACTATGGCTACACCTTC
TRBV27	TRBJ1-5	.	.	CASSSLTEGHSNQPQHF	TGTGCCAGCAGTTCTCTGACGGAAGGACATAGCAATCAGCCCCAGCATTTT
TRBV5-1	TRBJ1-1	.	.	CASSLRRGREDTEAFF	TGCGCCAGCAGCTTGCGTCGAGGCAGGGAGGACACTGAAGCTTTCTTT
TRBV7-3	TRBJ1-2	.	.	CASSSSNLNYGYTF	TGTGCCAGCAGCTCTTCGAACCTTAACTATGGCTACACCTTC
TRBV19	TRBJ1-5	once	.	CASRLTGQPQHF	TGTGCCAGTAGGCTAACAGGTCAGCCCCAGCATTTT
TRBV7-9	TRBJ1-1	.	.	CASSYYMNTEAFF	TGTGCCAGCAGCTACTACATGAACACTGAAGCTTTCTTT
TRBV5-4	TRBJ1-2	.	.	CASSLDRVSYGYTF	TGTGCCAGCAGCTTGGACAGGGTGTCCTATGGCTACACCTTC
TRBV10-1	TRBJ1-1	.	TRBD1	CASREAGGTEAFF	TGCGCCAGCAGGGAAGCAGGGGGCACTGAAGCTTTCTTT
TRBV14	TRBJ2-2	.	.	CASSLQDLPTGELFF	TGTGCCAGCAGCCTACAGGATCTCCCGACCGGGGAGCTGTTTTTT
TRBV6-5	TRBJ1-2	.	TRBD1	CASSYQGGGMSGYTF	TGTGCCAGCAGTTACCAGGGGGGTGGTATGTCGGGCTACACCTTC
TRBV10-1	TRBJ2-3	once	TRBD2	CASSERLAGGPGDTQYF	TGCGCCAGCAGTGAGAGACTAGCGGGGGGACCCGGAGATACGCAGTATTTT
TRBV7-3	TRBJ1-2	.	.	CASSRTPIGGYTF	TGTGCCAGCAGTCGGACACCAATCGGAGGCTACACCTTC
TRBV10-3	TRBJ2-7	.	.	CAISEQIYEQYF	TGTGCCATCAGTGAACAGATCTACGAGCAGTACTTC
TRBV11-2	TRBJ1-2	.	.	CASSLVGWDYGYTF	TGTGCCAGCAGCTTAGTAGGCTGGGACTATGGCTACACCTTC
TRBV7-9	TRBJ2-2	.	.	CASSLRGTGELFF	TGTGCCAGCAGCTTAAGGGGGACCGGGGAGCTGTTTTTT
TRBV7-9	TRBJ1-3	few	.	CASSPLRGSVSGNTIYF	TGTGCCAGCAGCCCGCTAAGGGGTTCCGTCTCTGGAAACACCATATATTTT
TRBV6-1	TRBJ1-4	.	.	CASSEIEWGYGEKLFF	TGTGCCAGCAGTGAAATAGAGTGGGGTTACGGTGAGAAACTGTTTTTT
TRBV25-1	TRBJ1-5	once	TRBD1	CATGTGENQPQHF	TGTGCCACCGGGACAGGGGAAAATCAGCCCCAGCATTTT
TRBV5-4	TRBJ2-5	.	.	CASSPDSGSRKETQYF	TGTGCCAGCAGCCCCGACTCGGGAAGCAGGAAAGAGACCCAGTACTTC
TRBV19	TRBJ1-2	.	.	CASTRSGSNYGYTF	TGTGCCAGTACTCGGTCCGGGAGTAACTATGGCTACACCTTC
TRBV7-2	TRBJ2-5	.	TRBD2	CASSPGTSGSSQYF	TGTGCCAGCAGCCCCGGGACTAGCGGATCTTCCCAGTACTTC
TRBV5-1	TRBJ2-5	.	.	CASSLGLLTVRETQYF	TGCGCCAGCAGCTTGGGATTATTGACGGTGAGAGAGACCCAGTACTTC
TRBV18	TRBJ1-2	once	.	CASSPTPGNYGYTF	TGTGCCAGCTCCCCCACCCCAGGGAACTATGGCTACACCTTC
TRBV5-1	TRBJ1-1	.	.	CASSLGLGNTEAFF	TGCGCCAGCAGCTTGGGATTGGGGAACACTGAAGCTTTCTTT
TRBV10-2	TRBJ2-7	once	.	CASSRLDAYEQYF	TGCGCCAGCAGTAGACTCGACGCCTACGAGCAGTACTTC
TRBV7-6	TRBJ1-3	.	.	CASSFRGPSSGNTIYF	TGTGCCAGCAGCTTTAGAGGACCGAGCTCTGGAAACACCATATATTTT
TRBV10-3	TRBJ1-5	.	TRBD1	CAISGGTGSIHSNQPQHF	TGTGCCATCAGTGGTGGGACAGGGAGCATCCATAGCAATCAGCCCCAGCATTTT
TRBV5-1	TRBJ2-7	.	TRBD1	CASSTDRGIYEQYF	TGCGCCAGCAGCACGGACAGGGGCATCTACGAGCAGTACTTC
TRBV27	TRBJ2-7	.	TRBD1	CASSFRDRHTYEQYF	TGTGCCAGCAGTTTCCGGGACAGGCACACCTACGAGCAGTACTTC
TRBV29-1	TRBJ1-4	.	.	CSVARGATNEKLFF	TGCAGCGTCGCGAGGGGCGCAACTAATGAAAAACTGTTTTTT
TRBV4-1	TRBJ1-3	.	.	CASSRGPGNTIYF	TGCGCCAGCAGTAGGGGTCCTGGAAACACCATATATTTT
TRBV6-5	TRBJ1-6	.	TRBD1	CASSYSRTGLSPLHF	TGTGCCAGCAGTTACTCCCGGACAGGGCTCTCACCCCTCCACTTT
TRBV5-1	TRBJ2-7	.	TRBD1	CASRGQGGSYEQYF	TGCGCCAGCAGAGGACAGGGCGGATCCTACGAGCAGTACTTC